This T cell receptor (beta chain) originates from a study of shared clonotypes between healthy human individuals. Study-wide background: Every donor yielded three CD4 naive, three CD4 memory, two CD8 naive and one CD8 memory plate.

Samples underwent the assay at deep level. Produced via immunoSEQ multiplex PCR; TCRdb's table is partial and in-frame only. This sample yields over 850,000 clones, of which more than 75% are seen a single time; under 0.65% belongs to the top ten. V lost 2 bases and J lost 3, with 7 bases in between. Germline CDR1 and CDR2: SGHTA and FQGTGA. This CDR3 contains 13 residues. Note on this clone: Its antigen is undetermined.

Study-wide points: Investigators collected only blood, and repertoires in tissues likely differ.

This sequence originates from a man aged 18 to 30 in good health. Some clones in this sample may be carry-over from other donors' samples. Sample: memory CD4+ T cells from PBMCs. Subset indicated: CD45RA-negative fraction. The rearrangement uses TRBV7-3 and TRBJ2-5, with a possible D match to TRBD2 (6 bases). CDR3 sequence reads: CASSLRGKETQYF. CDR3 DNA: TGTGCCAGCAGCTTACGGGGGAAAGAGACCCAGTACTTC.